This TCR beta chain originates from a study of blood T cell repertoires in COVID-19. As for the study in general: The United States, Italy and Spain provided the acute and convalescent COVID-19 samples. T cells, B-cell-depleted T cells, or PBMCs provided the cDNA or gDNA that served as material.

From germline, CDR1 is MNHEY and CDR2 SVGEGT. This CDR3 contains 15 residues. With 2 bases clipped from V and 3 bases from J, the junction kept 3 bases outside the gene matches. Original methodology: How many nucleated cells were present was estimated from reference gene primer amplification. Sequenced by immunoSEQ multiplex PCR; TCRdb stores in-frame clones only, minus some. From that table come the V and J calls and clone size; the DNA was used to work out D and trimming. The sample comprises 25,000 to 35,000 clones, 85% to 90% of which are singletons, and roughly 23% rests with the top ten. This clonotype originated in a human donor in a cohort sampled during active COVID-19. Sequencing input: peripheral blood. This chain uses TRBV6-2 or TRBV6-3 with TRBJ2-7; 11 bases line up with TRBD1. The CDR3 loop reads CASSYGTGGIYEQYF. CDR3 nucleotide sequence: TGTGCCAGCAGTTACGGGACAGGGGGAATCTACGAGCAGTACTTC.